The 17 T cell receptor beta chains listed next were all sequenced from one sample in a study of technical replicates of blood from several donors. The repertoire was sequenced with immunoSEQ multiplex PCR; TCRdb's copy has only in-frame clones and lacks some. This sample has more than 10,000 clones, with roughly 77% found just once. The sample taken for sequencing was PBMCs. The receptors here all came from a human donor in good health.

The rearrangement links TRBV11-3 to TRBJ2-5, with a weak D call TRBD1 (5 bases). Trimming removed 5 bases from V and 1 base from J, with 11 bases in between. CDR3 length: 14 amino acids. The germline gives CDR1 SGHNT, CDR2 YENEEA. CDR3 sequence: CASSADSSQETQYF. The CDR3 nucleotides read TGTGCCAGCAGCGCCGACAGCTCCCAAGAGACCCAGTACTTC.

This clone was picked up one time. This chain links TRBV7-3 with TRBJ2-1, with 8 bases lining up with TRBD2. This CDR3 contains 16 residues. With 5 bases clipped from V and 2 bases from J, the junction kept 8 bases outside the gene matches. Germline CDR1 and CDR2: SGHTA and FQGTGA. For the CDR3, the DNA is TGTGCCAGCAGCCCCCGACTAGCGAGCGCCTACAATGAGCAGTTCTTC. It is translated as CASSPRLASAYNEQFF.

The chain couples TRBV2 to TRBJ1-1; D might be TRBD1 (5 bases). The CDR3 totals 14 residues. Trimming removed 2 bases from V and 1 base from J, with 8 bases in between. CDR1 and CDR2 (germline): SNHLY, FYNNEI. CDR3 amino acids: CASSETGENTEAFF. The CDR3 region has the DNA TGTGCCAGCAGTGAAACAGGAGAGAACACTGAAGCTTTCTTT.

CDR3 sequence: CASSSDGGSNTEAFF. CDR3 nucleotides: TGTGCCAGCAGCTCCGACGGGGGGTCGAACACTGAAGCTTTCTTT. This chain links TRBV7-6 with TRBJ1-1; maybe TRBD1 (5 bases). The V and J ends lost 4 bases and 1 base respectively, with 13 bases between them. This CDR3 contains 15 residues. Germline V lookup: CDR1 SGHVS, CDR2 FNYEAQ.

The chain links TRBV14 to TRBJ2-1, with 7 bases lining up with TRBD1. Germline V CDR1 and CDR2: SGHDN, FVKESK. The length of the CDR3 is 15 residues. The V and J ends lost 4 bases and 0 bases, in that order; junction bases with no gene match: 3. The CDR3 spells CASSRDRISYNEQFF. The CDR3 DNA is TGTGCCAGCAGCCGGGACAGAATCTCCTACAATGAGCAGTTCTTC. Full variable domain (rest looked up from reference TRBV14 and TRBJ2-1): EAGVTQFPSHSVIEKGQTVTLRCDPISGHDNLYWYRRVMGKEIKFLLHFVKESKQDESGMPNNRFLAERTGGTYSTLKVQPAELEDSGVYFCASSRDRISYNEQFFGPGTRLTVL.

This chain joins TRBV4-2 and TRBJ1-4, with D possibly TRBD1 on 6 matching bases. CDR1 and CDR2 (germline): LGHNA, YNFKEQ. The length of the CDR3 is 14 residues. V lost 1 base and J 8 bases, leaving 11 bases between the germline ends. The CDR3 loop reads CASSQGQGNEKLFF. The CDR3 bases are TGTGCCAGCAGCCAAGGGCAGGGGAACGAAAAACTGTTTTTT.

This clone was recorded once. The chain has TRBV5-1 and TRBJ2-3; TRBD1 matches 11 bases. J was trimmed by 4 bases and V by 4 bases; bases with no gene match: 8. The CDR3 length is 16 residues. Germline CDR1 and CDR2: SGHRS and YFSETQ. CDR3 DNA sequence: TGCGCCAGCAGCCTTGGACAGGGGGCCTCCTCAGATACGCAGTATTTT. Protein: CASSLGQGASSDTQYF.

The rearrangement links TRBV27 to TRBJ1-5, with TRBD1 as a possible D gene (5 bases). There are 14 residues in the CDR3. The germline V gene encodes CDR1 MNHEY and CDR2 SMNVEV (reference sequence). Trimming cost V 0 bases and J 7 bases, with 10 bases left between them. The CDR3 loop reads CASSLSGVGQPQHF. The CDR3 coding sequence is TGTGCCAGCAGTTTATCAGGGGTGGGACAGCCCCAGCATTTT.

In its sample, this clone was seen a few times. The J gene is TRBJ1-5, the V gene TRBV5-1; 9 bases agree with TRBD1. Unmatched junction bases numbered 3, after V lost 4 bases and J lost 1 base. CDR1 is SGHRS, CDR2 YFSETQ, per germline. There are 15 residues in the CDR3. The CDR3 is CASSPGTGSNQPQHF. The CDR3, as DNA: TGCGCCAGCAGCCCCGGGACAGGGAGCAATCAGCCCCAGCATTTT.

V gene TRBV7-3 combines with J gene TRBJ2-7; 12 bases match TRBD2. V dropped 5 bases and J dropped 6; count of bases not matched to a gene: 14. Germline loops: CDR1 SGHTA, CDR2 FQGTGA. CDR3 length equals 17 residues. In DNA, the CDR3 is TGTGCCAGCAGCCGGCCGGGGCTAGCGGGAGGGCAAGGCGAGCAGTACTTC. It codes for CASSRPGLAGGQGEQYF.

CDR3 residues: CASSLPALEEQYF. The CDR3 DNA reads as TGTGCCAGCAGTTTACCCGCACTAGAGGAGCAGTACTTC. V is TRBV28 and J is TRBJ2-7; D perhaps matches TRBD2 (5 bases). The V end lost 2 bases, the J end lost 7 bases, and 12 bases lay between the germline ends. This CDR3 region has 13 residues. Germline V gives CDR1 MDHEN, CDR2 SYDVKM.

The chain has TRBV5-1 and TRBJ2-2; D not certain. This CDR3 is built from 13 residues. Trimming pared 5 bases from V and 5 bases from J, leaving 10 bases between. Germline V CDR1 and CDR2: SGHRS, YFSETQ. CDR3 in amino acids: CASSDGRTGELFF. CDR3 coding DNA: TGCGCCAGCAGTGATGGTCGGACCGGGGAGCTGTTTTTT.

The rearrangement uses TRBV5-1 and TRBJ1-1; tentatively, D is TRBD1 (5 bases). Trimming pared 1 base from V and 4 bases from J, leaving 14 bases between. The CDR3 covers 15 residues. Germline CDR1 and CDR2: SGHRS and YFSETQ. The CDR3 spells CASSLSPGSVTEAFF. For the CDR3, the DNA is TGCGCCAGCAGCTTGAGCCCAGGGTCGGTCACTGAAGCTTTCTTT.

The V and J genes are TRBV27 and TRBJ2-1; 9 bases are shared with TRBD1. CDR1 and CDR2 from the germline V gene are MNHEY and SMNVEV (reference sequence). The CDR3 contains 17 residues. Unmatched junction bases numbered 13, after V lost 4 bases and J lost 6 bases. The DNA of the CDR3 is TGTGCCAGCAGTTCGCAAACCGGGACAGGGCATGGCAATGAGCAGTTCTTC. Protein: CASSSQTGTGHGNEQFF.

In this sample, this clone turned up once. The rearrangement joins TRBV5-5 to TRBJ2-7; no reliable D call. V was trimmed by 0 bases and J by 1 base, leaving 8 bases between them. The CDR3 loop spans 14 amino acids. Germline V gives CDR1 SGHKS, CDR2 YYEKEE (reference sequence). The CDR3 here is CASSLGGPSYEQYF. The CDR3 DNA is TGTGCCAGCAGCTTGGGCGGCCCTTCCTACGAGCAGTACTTC. Combining the CDR3 with reference TRBV5-5 and TRBJ2-7 gives the whole variable domain DAGVTQSPTHLIKTRGQQVTLRCSPISGHKSVSWYQQVLGQGPQFIFQYYEKEERGRGNFPDRFSARQFPNYSSELNVNALLLGDSALYLCASSLGGPSYEQYFGPGTRLTVT.

The rearrangement joins TRBV30 to TRBJ1-4; 9 nucleotides match TRBD1. CDR1 and CDR2 from the germline V gene are GTSNPN and SVGIG (reference sequence). The CDR3 totals 17 residues. V trimming: 3 bases; J trimming: 4 bases; junction bases outside the gene matches: 12. This CDR3 reads CAWSGDRDRAYNEKLFF. CDR3 DNA: TGTGCCTGGAGCGGGGACAGGGATCGTGCCTATAATGAAAAACTGTTTTTT.

This sequence joins TRBV27 and TRBJ2-1; 7 bases are a match to TRBD2. The CDR3 runs to 14 residues. The trim removed 10 bases at V and 0 bases at J, leaving 6 bases unmatched. Germline V gives CDR1 MNHEY, CDR2 SMNVEV (reference sequence). The CDR3 region is CATGGRGSYNEQFF. The CDR3 region has the DNA TGTGCCACCGGGGGGAGGGGCTCCTACAATGAGCAGTTCTTC.